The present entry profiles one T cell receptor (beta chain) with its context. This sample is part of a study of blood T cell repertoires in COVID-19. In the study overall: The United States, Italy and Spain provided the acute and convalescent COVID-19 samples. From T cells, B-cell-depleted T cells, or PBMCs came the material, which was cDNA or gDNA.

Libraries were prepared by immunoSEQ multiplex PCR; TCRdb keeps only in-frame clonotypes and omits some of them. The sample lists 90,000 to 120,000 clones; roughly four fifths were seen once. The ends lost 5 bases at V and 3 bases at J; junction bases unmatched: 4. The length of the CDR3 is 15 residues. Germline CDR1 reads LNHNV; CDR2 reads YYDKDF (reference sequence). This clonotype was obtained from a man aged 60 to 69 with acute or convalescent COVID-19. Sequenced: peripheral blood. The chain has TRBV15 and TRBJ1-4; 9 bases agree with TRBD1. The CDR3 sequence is CATSDRDRANEKLFF. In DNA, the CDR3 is TGTGCCACCAGCGACCGGGACAGGGCTAATGAAAAACTGTTTTTT. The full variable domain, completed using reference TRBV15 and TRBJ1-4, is DAMVIQNPRYQVTQFGKPVTLSCSQTLNHNVMYWYQQKSSQAPKLLFHYYDKDFNNEADTPDNFQSRRPNTSFCFLDIRSPGLGDTAMYLCATSDRDRANEKLFFGSGTQLSVL.